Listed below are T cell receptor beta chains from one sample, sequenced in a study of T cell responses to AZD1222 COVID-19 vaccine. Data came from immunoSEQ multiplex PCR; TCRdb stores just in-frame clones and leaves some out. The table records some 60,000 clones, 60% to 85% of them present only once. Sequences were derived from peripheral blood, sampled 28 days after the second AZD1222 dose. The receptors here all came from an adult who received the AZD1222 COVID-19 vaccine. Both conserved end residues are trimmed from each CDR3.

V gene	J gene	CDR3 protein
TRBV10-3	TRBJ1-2	AISVGPGGYGYT
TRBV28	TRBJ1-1	ASSSPRRRIEAF
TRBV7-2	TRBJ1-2	ASSGTGYRGGYT
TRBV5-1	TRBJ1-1	ASSLGTGNTEAF
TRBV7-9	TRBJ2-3	ASIPPKGREDTQY
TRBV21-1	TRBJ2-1	ASSKGDREYYNEQF
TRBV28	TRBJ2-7	ASRSGGSYEQY
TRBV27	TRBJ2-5	ASSLWAGQETQY
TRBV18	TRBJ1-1	ATLTTGGAEAF
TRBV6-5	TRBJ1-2	ASSYTHYRGIHGYT
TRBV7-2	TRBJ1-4	ASSLAAGEKLF
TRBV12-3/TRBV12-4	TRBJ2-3	ASRLGGRDTQY
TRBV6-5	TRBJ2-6	ASSYSTAAGANVLT
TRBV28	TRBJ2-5	ASSLSLEGETQY
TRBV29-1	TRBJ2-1	SVESPGGGNEQF
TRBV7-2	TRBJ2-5	ASSLSGGARETQY
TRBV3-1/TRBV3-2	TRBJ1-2	ASSPHGGPDYGYT
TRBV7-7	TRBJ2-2	ASSPTNTGELF
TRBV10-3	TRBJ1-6	AISEWGQGEGNSPLH
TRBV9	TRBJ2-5	ASSVGGLETQY
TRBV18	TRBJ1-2	ASSPAFSKGVDGYT
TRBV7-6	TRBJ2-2	ASSYRTGATGELF
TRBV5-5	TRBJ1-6	ASSLEFRSVNSPLH
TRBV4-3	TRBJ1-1	ASSPGQGIGRNTEAF
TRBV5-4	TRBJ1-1	ASSGDTWGTEAF
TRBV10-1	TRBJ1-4	ASSPGQGKSNEKLF
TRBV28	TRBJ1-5	ASSHDSYSNQPQH
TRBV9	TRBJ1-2	ASSHRRGDRGYT
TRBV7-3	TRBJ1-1	ASSRGGIGTEAF
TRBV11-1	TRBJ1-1	ASSFQGTNTEAF
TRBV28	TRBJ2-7	ASSSRWFGAAYEQY
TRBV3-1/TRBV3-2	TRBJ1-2	ASGGQGNYGYT
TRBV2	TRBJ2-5	ASRELEQETQY
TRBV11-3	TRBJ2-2	ASRWKGDTGELF
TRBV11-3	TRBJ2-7	ATRPGPTNEQY
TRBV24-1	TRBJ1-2	ATSDSGRNYGYT
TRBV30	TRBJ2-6	AWDGWSGRGSGANVLT
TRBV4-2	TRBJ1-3	ASSPESGPWGNTIY
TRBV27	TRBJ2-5	ASSFSSGGSETQY
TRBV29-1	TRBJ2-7	SVASNQGEQY
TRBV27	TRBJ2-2	ASSFDGALVTGELF
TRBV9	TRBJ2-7	ASSLGPSSYEQY
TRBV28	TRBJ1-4	ASSLQGQVVWEKLF
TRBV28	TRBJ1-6	ASRPTNSPLH
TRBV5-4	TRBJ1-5	ASSLDDQPQH
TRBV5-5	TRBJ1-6	ASSYSSYNSPLH
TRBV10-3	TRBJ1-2	AISESRDYGYT
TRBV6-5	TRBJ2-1	ASSPGAAPNEQF
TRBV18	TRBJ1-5	ASSPAGLYNNQPQH
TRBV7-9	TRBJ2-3	ASSLSQGGREDTQY
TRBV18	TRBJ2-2	ASSPRVLAGGITGELF